These 9 T cell receptor beta chains share one sample of origin, sequenced in a study of blood T cell repertoires in COVID-19. Method: immunoSEQ multiplex PCR; TCRdb's copy keeps in-frame clones and lacks some. The data contain around 240,000 clones, approximately 83% of them seen just once; the ten biggest clones take up 1.9%. Input material: PBMCs or T cells enriched from blood (not recorded which). All receptors come from a woman between 45 and 60 years old who had recovered from COVID-19.

This chain connects TRBV9 to TRBJ2-3; 7 bases are shared with TRBD2. V lost 2 bases and J lost 4; bases outside the gene matches: 4. Germline loops: CDR1 SGDLS, CDR2 YYNGEE. The CDR3 contains 14 residues. The CDR3 loop reads CASSVRGSPDTQYF. DNA for the CDR3: TGTGCCAGCAGCGTGCGCGGGAGCCCAGATACGCAGTATTTT. Full variable domain (missing parts from reference TRBV9 and TRBJ2-3): DSGVTQTPKHLITATGQRVTLRCSPRSGDLSVYWYQQSLDQGLQFLIQYYNGEERAKGNILERFSAQQFPDLHSELNLSSLELGDSALYFCASSVRGSPDTQYFGPGTRLTVL.

The V and J genes are TRBV19 and TRBJ2-1; the D gene is possibly TRBD1 (5 bases). From germline, CDR1 is LNHDA and CDR2 SQIVND (reference sequence). Trimming removed 4 bases at V and 0 bases at J, with 10 bases between. CDR3 size: 15 residues. CDR3 sequence reads: CASSTKGFSYNEQFF. The CDR3, as DNA: TGTGCCAGTAGTACTAAGGGGTTCTCCTACAATGAGCAGTTCTTC.

This chain connects TRBV30 to TRBJ2-1; 13 bases match TRBD2. The CDR3 contains 15 residues. The junction had 2 bases not matched to a gene; V was cut back by 1 base and J by 5 bases. From germline, CDR1 is GTSNPN and CDR2 SVGIG (reference sequence). Here the CDR3 DNA reads TGTGCCTGGAGTGGGGGACTAGCGGGGCACAATGAGCAGTTCTTC. Its protein is CAWSGGLAGHNEQFF.

The V call is TRBV3-1 (or the pseudogene TRBV3-2), the J call TRBJ1-1; D is undetermined. CDR1 and CDR2 (germline): LGHDT, YNNKEL (reference sequence). The germline V and J ends were trimmed by 0 bases and 5 bases, with 10 bases remaining between them. This CDR3 comprises 14 residues. CDR3 sequence: CASSQDTGRTEAFF. The CDR3 bases are TGTGCCAGCAGCCAAGATACCGGGAGGACTGAAGCTTTCTTT.

The genes are TRBV4-2 and TRBJ2-7; 12 bases line up with TRBD2. Germline V lookup: CDR1 LGHNA, CDR2 YNFKEQ. The CDR3 spans 17 residues. Trimming at V came to 1 base and at J to 4 bases, leaving 8 bases not matched to a gene. The CDR3 region is CASSQVIAGTSGYEQYF. The CDR3 DNA is TGTGCCAGCAGCCAAGTTATAGCCGGGACTAGCGGGTACGAGCAGTACTTC.

Written as DNA, the CDR3 is TGTGCCAGCAGCGATGAGACAGGGTACGAGCAGTACTTC. It codes for CASSDETGYEQYF. This rearrangement joins TRBV7-9 to TRBJ2-7; TRBD1 matches at 7 bases. With 5 bases clipped from V and 4 bases from J, the junction kept 5 bases outside the gene matches. The CDR3 has 13 amino acids. The germline V gene has CDR1 SEHNR and CDR2 FQNEAQ (reference sequence).

Here the CDR3 reads CAWSAGLGHQPQHF. CDR3 in DNA: TGTGCCTGGAGTGCGGGACTTGGACATCAGCCCCAGCATTTT. The chain carries TRBV30 and TRBJ1-5; D might be TRBD1 (5 bases). CDR3 length: 14 residues. The germline CDR1 and CDR2 sequences are GTSNPN and SVGIG (reference sequence). V lost 1 base, J lost 5 bases, and 12 bases lay in between.

This chain joins TRBV7-9 and TRBJ2-7; D is uncertain. With 1 base removed from V and 2 bases from J, the gap between germline ends came to 6 bases. The CDR3 runs 13 residues. The germline V gene encodes CDR1 SEHNR and CDR2 FQNEAQ (reference sequence). The CDR3 sequence is CASSLDNAYEQYF. CDR3 bases: TGTGCCAGCAGCTTAGACAACGCCTACGAGCAGTACTTC.

The genes are TRBV28 and TRBJ1-5, with D unclear. The germline gives CDR1 MDHEN, CDR2 SYDVKM. V lost 6 bases and J lost 5, with 8 bases in between. This CDR3 has 12 residues. CDR3 sequence: CASRAGHQPQHF. The DNA of the CDR3 is TGTGCCAGCAGGGCGGGCCATCAGCCCCAGCATTTT.